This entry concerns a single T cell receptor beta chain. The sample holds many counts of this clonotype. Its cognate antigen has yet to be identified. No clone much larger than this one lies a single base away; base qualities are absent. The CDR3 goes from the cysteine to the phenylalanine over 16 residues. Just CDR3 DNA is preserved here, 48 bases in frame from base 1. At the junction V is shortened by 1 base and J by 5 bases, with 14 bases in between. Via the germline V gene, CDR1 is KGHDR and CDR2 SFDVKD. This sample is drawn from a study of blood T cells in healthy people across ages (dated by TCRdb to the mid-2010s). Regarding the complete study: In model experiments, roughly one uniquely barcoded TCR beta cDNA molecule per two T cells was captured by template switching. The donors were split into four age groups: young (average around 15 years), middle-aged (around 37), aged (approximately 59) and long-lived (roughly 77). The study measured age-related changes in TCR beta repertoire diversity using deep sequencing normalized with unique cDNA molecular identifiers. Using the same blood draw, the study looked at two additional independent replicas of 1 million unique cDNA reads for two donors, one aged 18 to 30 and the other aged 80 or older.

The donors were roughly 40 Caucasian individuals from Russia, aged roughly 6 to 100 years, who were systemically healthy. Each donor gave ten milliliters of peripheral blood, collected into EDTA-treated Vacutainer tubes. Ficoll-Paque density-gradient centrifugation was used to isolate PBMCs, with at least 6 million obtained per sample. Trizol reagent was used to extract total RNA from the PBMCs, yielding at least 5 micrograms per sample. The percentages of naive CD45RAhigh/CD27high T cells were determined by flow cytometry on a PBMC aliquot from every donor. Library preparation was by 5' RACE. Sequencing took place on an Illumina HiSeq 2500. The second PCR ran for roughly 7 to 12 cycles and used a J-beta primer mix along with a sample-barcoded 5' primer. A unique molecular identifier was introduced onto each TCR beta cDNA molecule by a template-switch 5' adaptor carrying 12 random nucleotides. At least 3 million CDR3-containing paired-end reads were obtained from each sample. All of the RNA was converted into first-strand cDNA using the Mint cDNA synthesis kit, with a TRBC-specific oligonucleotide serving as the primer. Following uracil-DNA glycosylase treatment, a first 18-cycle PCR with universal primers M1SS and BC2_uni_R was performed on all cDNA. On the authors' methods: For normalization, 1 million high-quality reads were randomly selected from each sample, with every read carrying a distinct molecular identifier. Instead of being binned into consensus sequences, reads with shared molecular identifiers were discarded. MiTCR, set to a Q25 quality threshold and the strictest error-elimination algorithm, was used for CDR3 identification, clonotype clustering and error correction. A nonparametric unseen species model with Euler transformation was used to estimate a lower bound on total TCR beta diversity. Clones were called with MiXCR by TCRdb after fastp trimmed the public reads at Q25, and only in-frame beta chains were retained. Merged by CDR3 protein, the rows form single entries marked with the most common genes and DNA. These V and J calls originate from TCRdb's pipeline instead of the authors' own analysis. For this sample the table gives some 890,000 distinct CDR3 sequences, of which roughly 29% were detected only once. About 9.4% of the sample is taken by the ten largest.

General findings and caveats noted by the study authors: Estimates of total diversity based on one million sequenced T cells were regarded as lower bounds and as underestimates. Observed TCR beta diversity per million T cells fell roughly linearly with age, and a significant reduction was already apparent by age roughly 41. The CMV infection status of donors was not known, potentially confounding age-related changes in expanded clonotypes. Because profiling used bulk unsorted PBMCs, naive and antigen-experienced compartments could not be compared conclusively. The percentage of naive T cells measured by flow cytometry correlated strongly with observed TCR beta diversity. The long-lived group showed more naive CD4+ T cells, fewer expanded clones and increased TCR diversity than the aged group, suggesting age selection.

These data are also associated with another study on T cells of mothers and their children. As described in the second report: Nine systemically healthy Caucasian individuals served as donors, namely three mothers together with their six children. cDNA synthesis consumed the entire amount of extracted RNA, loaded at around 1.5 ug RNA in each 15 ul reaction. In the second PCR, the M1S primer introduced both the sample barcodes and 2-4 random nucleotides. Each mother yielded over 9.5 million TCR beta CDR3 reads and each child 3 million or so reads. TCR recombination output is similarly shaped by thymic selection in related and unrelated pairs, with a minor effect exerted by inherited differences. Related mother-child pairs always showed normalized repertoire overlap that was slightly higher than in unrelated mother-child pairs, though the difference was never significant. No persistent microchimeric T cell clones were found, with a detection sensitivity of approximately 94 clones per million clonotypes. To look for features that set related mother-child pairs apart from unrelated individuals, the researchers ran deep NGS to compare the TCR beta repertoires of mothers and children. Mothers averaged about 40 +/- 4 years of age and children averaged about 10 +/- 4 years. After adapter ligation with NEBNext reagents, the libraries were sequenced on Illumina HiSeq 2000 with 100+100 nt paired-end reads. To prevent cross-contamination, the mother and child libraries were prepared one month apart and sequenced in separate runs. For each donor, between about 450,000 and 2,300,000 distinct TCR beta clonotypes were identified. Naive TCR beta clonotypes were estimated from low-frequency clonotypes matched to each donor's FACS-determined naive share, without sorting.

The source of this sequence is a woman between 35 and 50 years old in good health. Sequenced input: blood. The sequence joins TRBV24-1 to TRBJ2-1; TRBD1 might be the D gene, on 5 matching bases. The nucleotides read TGTGCCACCAGTGATTTCTCTAGGGGCCATAACAATGAGCAGTTCTTC. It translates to CATSDFSRGHNNEQFF.